The rows below give T cell receptor beta chains drawn from one sample of a study of radiation and T cells in renal cell carcinoma. Libraries were prepared by immunoSEQ multiplex PCR; TCRdb keeps only in-frame clonotypes and omits some of them. The top ten clones hold 10% to 15% of a sample with 150,000 to 180,000 clones, approximately 90% of them seen once. Sequencing used blood, obtained from a patient whose treatment included radiotherapy and nephrectomy. These receptors all come from a woman in her forties or fifties with renal cell carcinoma. CDR3s include the opening cysteine and the closing phenylalanine or tryptophan. Each record gives: CDR3 length, J gene, V gene, clone size, D gene, CDR3 DNA, CDR3 protein. A D gene is named only where the DNA matches it firmly. Where a row states a size, it is once, few, many or the class of an expanded clone; other rows omit it.

cdr3_length: 15; j_call: TRBJ1-1; v_call: TRBV28; clone_size: -; d_call: -; cdr3_nt: TGTGCCAGCAGTTTTAACAGGGTCAGGAACACTGAAGCTTTCTTT; cdr3_aa: CASSFNRVRNTEAFF
cdr3_length: 13; j_call: TRBJ1-2; v_call: TRBV19; clone_size: -; d_call: TRBD1; cdr3_nt: TGTGCCAGTAGTATTGGGACAGTCTATGGCTACACCTTC; cdr3_aa: CASSIGTVYGYTF
cdr3_length: 16; j_call: TRBJ1-1; v_call: TRBV18; clone_size: -; d_call: -; cdr3_nt: TGTGCCAGCTCACCCTCTCGAGCGGCGGTGAACACTGAAGCTTTCTTT; cdr3_aa: CASSPSRAAVNTEAFF
cdr3_length: 14; j_call: TRBJ2-7; v_call: TRBV18; clone_size: -; d_call: TRBD1; cdr3_nt: TGTGCCAGCTCCAACAGACAGGGGGCGCCCGAGCAGTACTTC; cdr3_aa: CASSNRQGAPEQYF
cdr3_length: 15; j_call: TRBJ1-2; v_call: TRBV2; clone_size: -; d_call: -; cdr3_nt: TGTGCCAGCAGTGAGGCCACCGGGACATCGCATGGCTACACCTTC; cdr3_aa: CASSEATGTSHGYTF
cdr3_length: 15; j_call: TRBJ2-7; v_call: TRBV18; clone_size: -; d_call: -; cdr3_nt: TGTGCCAGCTCACCACCGGACGGGAAGAGAGACGAGCAGTACTTC; cdr3_aa: CASSPPDGKRDEQYF
cdr3_length: 15; j_call: TRBJ1-2; v_call: TRBV9; clone_size: -; d_call: -; cdr3_nt: TGTGCCAGCGCCGTCGAGGGTTCCCATAACTATGGCTACACCTTC; cdr3_aa: CASAVEGSHNYGYTF
cdr3_length: 13; j_call: TRBJ1-6; v_call: TRBV2; clone_size: -; d_call: -; cdr3_nt: TGTGCCAGCAGTGACAGTACGGTTTCACCCCTCCACTTT; cdr3_aa: CASSDSTVSPLHF
cdr3_length: 14; j_call: TRBJ2-2; v_call: TRBV7-2; clone_size: -; d_call: -; cdr3_nt: TGTGCCAGCAGCTTAGAAGGAAACACCGGGGAGCTGTTTTTT; cdr3_aa: CASSLEGNTGELFF
cdr3_length: 16; j_call: TRBJ2-1; v_call: TRBV9; clone_size: -; d_call: -; cdr3_nt: TGTGCCAGCAGCGTAGACGGGAGTAGCTCCTACAATGAGCAGTTCTTC; cdr3_aa: CASSVDGSSSYNEQFF
cdr3_length: 15; j_call: TRBJ2-7; v_call: TRBV4-3; clone_size: -; d_call: -; cdr3_nt: TGCGCCAGCAGCCAAGATAGTGGGACCTCCTACGAGCAGTACTTC; cdr3_aa: CASSQDSGTSYEQYF
cdr3_length: 14; j_call: TRBJ2-5; v_call: TRBV7-3; clone_size: -; d_call: TRBD2; cdr3_nt: TGTGCCAGCAGCCTAGCGGGGGGGCTTGGGACCCAGTACTTC; cdr3_aa: CASSLAGGLGTQYF
cdr3_length: 17; j_call: TRBJ1-6; v_call: TRBV5-6; clone_size: -; d_call: -; cdr3_nt: TGTGCCAGCAGCCCCCGTGGGCAGACTCGTGGGAATTCACCCCTCCACTTT; cdr3_aa: CASSPRGQTRGNSPLHF
cdr3_length: 10; j_call: TRBJ2-7; v_call: TRBV5-8; clone_size: -; d_call: -; cdr3_nt: TGTGCCAGCAGTCGCTACGAGCAGTACTTC; cdr3_aa: CASSRYEQYF
cdr3_length: 12; j_call: TRBJ2-1; v_call: TRBV7-9; clone_size: few; d_call: -; cdr3_nt: TGTGCCAGCACGGGGGCTCACAATGAGCAGTTCTTC; cdr3_aa: CASTGAHNEQFF
cdr3_length: 13; j_call: TRBJ2-3; v_call: TRBV6-4; clone_size: -; d_call: TRBD2; cdr3_nt: TGTGCCAGCAGTGAGTCACTAGCGAATACGCAGTATTTT; cdr3_aa: CASSESLANTQYF
cdr3_length: 17; j_call: TRBJ2-1; v_call: TRBV19; clone_size: -; d_call: -; cdr3_nt: TGTGCCAGTAGTATAGATCCGACCCGGAGGCCCTACAATGAGCAGTTCTTC; cdr3_aa: CASSIDPTRRPYNEQFF
cdr3_length: 14; j_call: TRBJ2-5; v_call: TRBV14; clone_size: -; d_call: -; cdr3_nt: TGTGCCAGCAGCCAAGATGTGTGGGTGGGGACCCAGTACTTC; cdr3_aa: CASSQDVWVGTQYF
cdr3_length: 14; j_call: TRBJ2-7; v_call: TRBV2; clone_size: -; d_call: TRBD1; cdr3_nt: TGTGCCAGCATCTCGGGCAGGGGGACCCTCGAGCAGTACTTC; cdr3_aa: CASISGRGTLEQYF
cdr3_length: 15; j_call: TRBJ1-1; v_call: TRBV11-2; clone_size: -; d_call: -; cdr3_nt: TGTGCCAGCAGCCCGAGACAGGTCGGGGACACTGAAGCTTTCTTT; cdr3_aa: CASSPRQVGDTEAFF
cdr3_length: 16; j_call: TRBJ2-1; v_call: TRBV4-3; clone_size: -; d_call: -; cdr3_nt: TGCGCCAGCAGCCCTGGAGGAACCACCGGGGTCGATGAGCAGTTCTTC; cdr3_aa: CASSPGGTTGVDEQFF
cdr3_length: 15; j_call: TRBJ2-3; v_call: TRBV2; clone_size: -; d_call: TRBD1; cdr3_nt: TGTGCCAGCAGCGACAGGGGAATTGTAGAAGATACGCAGTATTTT; cdr3_aa: CASSDRGIVEDTQYF
cdr3_length: 15; j_call: TRBJ2-5; v_call: TRBV19; clone_size: -; d_call: -; cdr3_nt: TGTGCCAGTAGTATAGTTCGCAGAACGGGGGAGACCCAGTACTTC; cdr3_aa: CASSIVRRTGETQYF
cdr3_length: 15; j_call: TRBJ2-1; v_call: TRBV19; clone_size: once; d_call: -; cdr3_nt: TGTGCCAGTAGTATAGGCCAGGGATTATACAATGAGCAGTTCTTC; cdr3_aa: CASSIGQGLYNEQFF
cdr3_length: 16; j_call: TRBJ1-4; v_call: TRBV4-1; clone_size: -; d_call: -; cdr3_nt: TGCGCCAGCAGCCAAGTGGGTATCGGTGAAAATGAAAAACTGTTTTTT; cdr3_aa: CASSQVGIGENEKLFF
cdr3_length: 13; j_call: TRBJ1-2; v_call: TRBV7-8; clone_size: -; d_call: -; cdr3_nt: TGTGCCAGCAGCCACCAGGTGGACTATGGCTACACCTTC; cdr3_aa: CASSHQVDYGYTF
cdr3_length: 12; j_call: TRBJ1-2; v_call: TRBV7-2; clone_size: -; d_call: -; cdr3_nt: TGTGCCAGCAGCTTAGACGAGGATGGCTACACCTTC; cdr3_aa: CASSLDEDGYTF
cdr3_length: 16; j_call: TRBJ1-3; v_call: TRBV9; clone_size: -; d_call: -; cdr3_nt: TGTGCCAGCAGCGCCTCCGGCGTCCCCTCTGGAAACACCATATATTTT; cdr3_aa: CASSASGVPSGNTIYF
cdr3_length: 15; j_call: TRBJ2-5; v_call: TRBV10-1; clone_size: -; d_call: TRBD2; cdr3_nt: TGCGCCAGCGCAGCTAGCGGGGGGCGCCCGGAGACCCAGTACTTC; cdr3_aa: CASAASGGRPETQYF
cdr3_length: 13; j_call: TRBJ2-7; v_call: TRBV29-1; clone_size: -; d_call: TRBD1; cdr3_nt: TGCAGCGTCAAGGGGGCAGGGGACGGGGAGCAGTACTTC; cdr3_aa: CSVKGAGDGEQYF
cdr3_length: 14; j_call: TRBJ2-7; v_call: TRBV5-6; clone_size: -; d_call: -; cdr3_nt: TGTGCCAGCAGCCGCTTGGGGGTGAGGATCGAGCAGTACTTC; cdr3_aa: CASSRLGVRIEQYF
cdr3_length: 14; j_call: TRBJ1-6; v_call: TRBV6-5; clone_size: -; d_call: TRBD1; cdr3_nt: TGTGCCAGCAGCCCCATCGACAGGGGCTCACCCCTCCACTTT; cdr3_aa: CASSPIDRGSPLHF
cdr3_length: 20; j_call: TRBJ1-6; v_call: TRBV5-5; clone_size: -; d_call: TRBD1; cdr3_nt: TGTGCCAGCAGTGCCTCAGGGACAGCGCCTCATACCAGATATAATTCACCCCTCCACTTT; cdr3_aa: CASSASGTAPHTRYNSPLHF
cdr3_length: 13; j_call: TRBJ1-2; v_call: TRBV7-6; clone_size: -; d_call: -; cdr3_nt: TGTGCCAGCAGCTCCTCAAGTTACTATGGCTACACCTTC; cdr3_aa: CASSSSSYYGYTF
cdr3_length: 15; j_call: TRBJ2-7; v_call: TRBV6-6; clone_size: few; d_call: TRBD2; cdr3_nt: TGTGCCAGCAGTTATAAAAGCGGGGGGTTTTACGAGCAGTACTTC; cdr3_aa: CASSYKSGGFYEQYF
cdr3_length: 15; j_call: TRBJ1-3; v_call: TRBV7-8; clone_size: -; d_call: -; cdr3_nt: TGTGCCAGCAGCTTATTGGGGGGGCCTGGAAACACCATATATTTT; cdr3_aa: CASSLLGGPGNTIYF
cdr3_length: 11; j_call: TRBJ2-1; v_call: TRBV10-3; clone_size: -; d_call: -; cdr3_nt: TGTGCCATCGGGGCTTACAATGAGCAGTTCTTC; cdr3_aa: CAIGAYNEQFF
cdr3_length: 12; j_call: TRBJ2-7; v_call: TRBV7-2; clone_size: -; d_call: -; cdr3_nt: TGTGCCAGCAGCCCATCAGGACCCGAGCAGTACTTC; cdr3_aa: CASSPSGPEQYF
cdr3_length: 16; j_call: TRBJ1-5; v_call: TRBV19; clone_size: -; d_call: TRBD1; cdr3_nt: TGTGCCAGTAGTGATATTCAGGGACAGGGAGGCCAGCCCCAGCATTTT; cdr3_aa: CASSDIQGQGGQPQHF
cdr3_length: 14; j_call: TRBJ1-1; v_call: TRBV5-1; clone_size: -; d_call: -; cdr3_nt: TGCGCCAGCAGCTTGAATATAGGGAACGCTGAAGCTTTCTTT; cdr3_aa: CASSLNIGNAEAFF
cdr3_length: 13; j_call: TRBJ1-1; v_call: TRBV13; clone_size: -; d_call: -; cdr3_nt: TGTGCCAGCAGCTTGTCGGCGAACACTGAAGCTTTCTTT; cdr3_aa: CASSLSANTEAFF
cdr3_length: 16; j_call: TRBJ2-7; v_call: TRBV5-6; clone_size: -; d_call: -; cdr3_nt: TGTGCCAGCAGCTTGGCCTGGCAGGGATCATCTTACGAGCAGTACTTC; cdr3_aa: CASSLAWQGSSYEQYF
cdr3_length: 12; j_call: TRBJ2-5; v_call: TRBV7-9; clone_size: -; d_call: -; cdr3_nt: TGTGCCAGCCGACAGAGCCAAGAGACCCAGTACTTC; cdr3_aa: CASRQSQETQYF
cdr3_length: 15; j_call: TRBJ2-1; v_call: TRBV5-8; clone_size: -; d_call: TRBD1; cdr3_nt: TGTGCCAGCAGCCGTGGACAGGGCTCCTACAATGAGCAGTTCTTC; cdr3_aa: CASSRGQGSYNEQFF
cdr3_length: 13; j_call: TRBJ2-1; v_call: TRBV29-1; clone_size: -; d_call: TRBD1; cdr3_nt: TGCAGCGTTGAAGAAGTGACAGGGGATGAGCAGTTCTTC; cdr3_aa: CSVEEVTGDEQFF
cdr3_length: 15; j_call: TRBJ2-7; v_call: TRBV4-1; clone_size: -; d_call: -; cdr3_nt: TGCGCCAGCAGCCAAGATGAACGCTATTCCTACGAGCAGTACTTC; cdr3_aa: CASSQDERYSYEQYF
cdr3_length: 15; j_call: TRBJ1-2; v_call: TRBV13; clone_size: -; d_call: TRBD1; cdr3_nt: TGTGCCAGCAGCCCCCGGACAGGGCTTGGCTATGGCTACACCTTC; cdr3_aa: CASSPRTGLGYGYTF
cdr3_length: 13; j_call: TRBJ2-6; v_call: TRBV19; clone_size: -; d_call: -; cdr3_nt: TGTGCCAGTAGTATAGACCCCGGCAACGTCCTGACTTTC; cdr3_aa: CASSIDPGNVLTF
cdr3_length: 15; j_call: TRBJ1-2; v_call: TRBV7-8; clone_size: -; d_call: TRBD1; cdr3_nt: TGTGCCAGCAGCGTGGGACAGGGGAGGGAATATGGCTACACCTTC; cdr3_aa: CASSVGQGREYGYTF
cdr3_length: 15; j_call: TRBJ2-5; v_call: TRBV5-1; clone_size: -; d_call: TRBD2; cdr3_nt: TGCGCCAGCAGCTCGCTAGCGGGGGGGCAAGAGACCCAGTACTTC; cdr3_aa: CASSSLAGGQETQYF
cdr3_length: 14; j_call: TRBJ2-5; v_call: TRBV9; clone_size: -; d_call: TRBD1; cdr3_nt: TGTGCCAGCAGCGTAGGGACAGGCCAAGAGACCCAGTACTTC; cdr3_aa: CASSVGTGQETQYF
cdr3_length: 14; j_call: TRBJ2-5; v_call: TRBV7-7; clone_size: -; d_call: -; cdr3_nt: TGTGCTAGCAGCCCCCTTGGGGGAGGAGAGACCCAGTACTTC; cdr3_aa: CASSPLGGGETQYF
cdr3_length: 11; j_call: TRBJ2-3; v_call: TRBV18; clone_size: -; d_call: -; cdr3_nt: TGTGCCAGCGCGACCACAGATACGCAGTATTTT; cdr3_aa: CASATTDTQYF
cdr3_length: 13; j_call: TRBJ1-2; v_call: TRBV7-2; clone_size: -; d_call: -; cdr3_nt: TGTGCCAGCAGCTTAGGACCAAACTATGGCTACACCTTC; cdr3_aa: CASSLGPNYGYTF
cdr3_length: 19; j_call: TRBJ2-1; v_call: TRBV29-1; clone_size: -; d_call: TRBD1; cdr3_nt: TGCAGCGTTGAAGATTACCGGGACAGGGGTCCCATTTTGGTTAATGAGCAGTTCTTC; cdr3_aa: CSVEDYRDRGPILVNEQFF